This TCR beta chain appears in the sequencing data of a study of neurological immune-mediated disorders. The germline gives CDR1 KGHSH, CDR2 LQKENI. This CDR3 comprises 14 residues. With 2 bases removed from V and 0 bases from J, the gap between germline ends came to 8 bases. This clonotype was seen ten or more times. Template-switch 5'RACE cDNA synthesis added a 10-nucleotide unique molecular identifier. TCRdb redid the calling of the 5' RACE reads with MiXCR, one entry per CDR3 protein. This table holds approximately 44,000 distinct CDR3 sequences, approximately 5.8% found once. The clonotype originates from a woman aged 18 to 35 with multiple sclerosis. The sample taken for sequencing was CD4+ T cells from blood. This rearrangement joins TRBV18 to TRBJ2-7, with D perhaps TRBD1 (6 bases). This chain's CDR3 is CASSPVTGSYEQYF. The CDR3, as DNA: TGTGCCAGCTCACCAGTGACAGGCTCCTACGAGCAGTACTTC.